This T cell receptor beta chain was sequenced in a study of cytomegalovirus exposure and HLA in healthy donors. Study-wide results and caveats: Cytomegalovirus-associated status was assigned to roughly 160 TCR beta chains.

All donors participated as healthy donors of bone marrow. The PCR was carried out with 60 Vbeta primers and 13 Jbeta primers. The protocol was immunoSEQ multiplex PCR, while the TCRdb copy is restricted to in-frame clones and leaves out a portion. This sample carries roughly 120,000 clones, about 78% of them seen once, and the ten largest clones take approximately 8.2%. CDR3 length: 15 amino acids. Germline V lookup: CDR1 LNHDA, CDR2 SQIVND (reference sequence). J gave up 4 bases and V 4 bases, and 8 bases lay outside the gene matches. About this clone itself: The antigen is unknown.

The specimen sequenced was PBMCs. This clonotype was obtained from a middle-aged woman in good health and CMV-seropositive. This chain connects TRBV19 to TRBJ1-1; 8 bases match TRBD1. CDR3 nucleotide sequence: TGTGCCAGTAGTACCCCGGGACAGGTGGGCACTGAAGCTTTCTTT. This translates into CASSTPGQVGTEAFF.